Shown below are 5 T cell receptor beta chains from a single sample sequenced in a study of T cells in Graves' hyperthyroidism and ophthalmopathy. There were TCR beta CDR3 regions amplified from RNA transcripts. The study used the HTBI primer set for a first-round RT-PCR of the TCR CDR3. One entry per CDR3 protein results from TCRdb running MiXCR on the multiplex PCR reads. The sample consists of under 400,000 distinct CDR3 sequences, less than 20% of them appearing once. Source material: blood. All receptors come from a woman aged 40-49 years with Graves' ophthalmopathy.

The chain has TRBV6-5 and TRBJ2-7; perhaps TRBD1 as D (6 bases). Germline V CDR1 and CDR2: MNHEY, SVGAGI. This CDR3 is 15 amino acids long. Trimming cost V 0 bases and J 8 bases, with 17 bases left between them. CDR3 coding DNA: TGTGCCAGCAGTTACTCGAAGTTCAGGGGTAGCAAGCAGTACTTC. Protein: CASSYSKFRGSKQYF.

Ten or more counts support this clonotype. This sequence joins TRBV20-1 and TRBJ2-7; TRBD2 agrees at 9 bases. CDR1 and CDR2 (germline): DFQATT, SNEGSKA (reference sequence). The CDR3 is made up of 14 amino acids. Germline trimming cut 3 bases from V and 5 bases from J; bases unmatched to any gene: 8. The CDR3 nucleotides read TGCAGTGCTAGGAAAGCGGGAGGCGGCGACGAGCAGTACTTC. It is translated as CSARKAGGGDEQYF.

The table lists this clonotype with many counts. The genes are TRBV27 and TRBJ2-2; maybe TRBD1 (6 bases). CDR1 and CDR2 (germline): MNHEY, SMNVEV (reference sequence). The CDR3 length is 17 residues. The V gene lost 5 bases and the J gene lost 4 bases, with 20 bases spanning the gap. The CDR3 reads CASSLTAQGLGTGELFF. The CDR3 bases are TGTGCCAGCAGTCTAACGGCACAGGGTTTGGGCACCGGGGAGCTGTTTTTT.

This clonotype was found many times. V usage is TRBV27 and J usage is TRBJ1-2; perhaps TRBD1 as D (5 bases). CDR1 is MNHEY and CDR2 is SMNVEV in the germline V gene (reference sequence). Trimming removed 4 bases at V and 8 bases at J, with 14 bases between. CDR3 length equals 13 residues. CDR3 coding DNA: TGTGCCAGCAGTTGGCCCGGGGGTCACGGCTACACCTTC. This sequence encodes CASSWPGGHGYTF.

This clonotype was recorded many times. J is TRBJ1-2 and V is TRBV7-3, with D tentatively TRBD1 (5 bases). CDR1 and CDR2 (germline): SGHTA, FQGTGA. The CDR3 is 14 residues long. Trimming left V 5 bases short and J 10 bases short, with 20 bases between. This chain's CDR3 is CASSTSGAERTYTF. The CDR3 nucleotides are TGTGCCAGCAGCACCTCCGGGGCAGAAAGGACCTACACCTTC.